This TCR beta chain was observed in a study of shared clonotypes between healthy human individuals. Whole-study context: CD8 memory received one plate per donor, CD8 naive two, CD4 memory three and CD4 naive three. Study-wide points: Naive CD4 clonotypes were shared across a handful of donors at 4.5% to 6%.

For this clone: Antigen unknown.

CDR1 SNHLY and CDR2 FYNNEI come from the germline V gene. With V trimmed by 3 bases and J by 3 bases, 6 bases remained unmatched. The CDR3 loop spans 15 amino acids. The split of CD4+ cells yielded CD45RA+ naive and CD45RA-negative memory subsets. Sequenced by immunoSEQ multiplex PCR; TCRdb stores in-frame clones only, minus some. Of 650,000 to 800,000 clones in the sample, around 77% are singletons; the top ten hold under 2%. Sequencing was performed on memory CD4+ T cells sorted from blood. The subset is: CD45RA-negative fraction. The J gene is TRBJ2-7, the V gene TRBV2, with 9 bases lining up with TRBD2. This clonotype was obtained from a woman aged 25 to 45 in good health. CDR3: CASSDGSGRLYEQYF. DNA for the CDR3: TGTGCCAGCAGTGATGGTAGCGGGAGACTCTACGAGCAGTACTTC.